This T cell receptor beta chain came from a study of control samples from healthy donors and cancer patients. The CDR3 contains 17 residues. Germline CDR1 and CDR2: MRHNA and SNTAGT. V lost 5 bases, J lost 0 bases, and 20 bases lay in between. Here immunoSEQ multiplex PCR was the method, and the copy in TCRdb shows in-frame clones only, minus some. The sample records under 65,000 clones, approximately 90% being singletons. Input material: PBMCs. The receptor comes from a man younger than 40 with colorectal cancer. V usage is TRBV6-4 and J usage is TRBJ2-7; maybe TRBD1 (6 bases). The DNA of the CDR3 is TGTGCCAGCAGTCACCGGGACAAGGGCTTGAACTCCTACGAGCAGTACGTC. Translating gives CASSHRDKGLNSYEQYV.